These T cell receptor beta chains were read from a single sample in a study of Ad26.COV2.S vaccination and SARS-CoV-2 variants. Using immunoSEQ multiplex PCR, the repertoire was profiled, and TCRdb retains in-frame clones only, with some absent. This table holds 380,000 or so clones, 75% to 90% found once. Specimen: peripheral blood, collected in a trial of Ad26.COV2.S vaccine versus placebo. Receptors were obtained from a person aged 18 to 59 who received the Ad26.COV2.S COVID-19 vaccine or a placebo. The conserved cysteine and the conserved F or W are not part of the CDR3 here. The order of the fields is V gene, J gene, CDR3 protein.

TRBV3-1/TRBV3-2	TRBJ2-2	ASSLGTHTGELF
TRBV28	TRBJ1-1	ASPDSLNTEAF
TRBV24-1	TRBJ1-2	ATSDSGGNYGYT
TRBV5-5	TRBJ1-6	ASSSPGQKNSPLH
TRBV10-1	TRBJ2-3	ASSASGGIDTQY
TRBV24-1	TRBJ1-5	ATKGGSNQPQH
TRBV7-8	TRBJ1-5	ASSFNSNQPQH
TRBV5-4	TRBJ1-4	ASWRAGSNEKLF
TRBV27	TRBJ2-7	ASRPIYQQGALSYEQY
TRBV5-1	TRBJ2-5	ASRTIQGMTQY
TRBV10-1	TRBJ1-1	ATTDSLNTEAF
TRBV10-3	TRBJ2-1	AIREAGGLSSYNEQF
TRBV27	TRBJ2-7	ASSVGWESSYEQY
TRBV6-2/TRBV6-3	TRBJ1-5	ASSYLSWDQPQH
TRBV4-3	TRBJ1-3	ASSQGGQPARNTIY
TRBV9	TRBJ1-6	ASSVAVGLNSPLH
TRBV7-9	TRBJ2-1	ASSLGWAGYNEQF
TRBV7-3	TRBJ2-7	ASSLGGEEQY
TRBV7-3	TRBJ2-1	ASSPRAGTRNEQF
TRBV7-3	TRBJ2-3	ASSSGLAGADTQY
TRBV18	TRBJ2-7	ASSEGLSSYEQY
TRBV28	TRBJ1-5	ASSLGQDLQPQH
TRBV4-1	TRBJ2-1	ASSQGTSGRPSYNEQF
TRBV9	TRBJ2-2	ASSEGFSTGELF
TRBV7-8	TRBJ2-1	ASSPRIVGQGYNEQF
TRBV6-6	TRBJ1-1	ASTGRATEAF
TRBV5-1	TRBJ2-7	ASSLAPGSDEQY
TRBV7-2	TRBJ2-5	ASSLGPNGETQY
TRBV10-2	TRBJ2-4	ASSERGGKNIQY
TRBV6-6	TRBJ2-5	ASSNIAGGYQETQY
TRBV28	TRBJ2-3	ASSWTLSTDTQY